These T cell receptor beta chains were read from a single sample in a study of vaccination effects on CD4 cells after COVID-19. Method: immunoSEQ multiplex PCR; TCRdb's copy keeps in-frame clones and lacks some. The sample lists tens of thousands of clones; approximately 74% were seen once. No antigens are known for them. Sequencing used CD4+ T cells from PBMCs cultured with HCoV-229E spike peptides, obtained before COVID-19 vaccination. The receptor source for this set is a human donor who received a COVID-19 vaccine. Each CDR3 is given with its conserved first and last residue. The order of the fields is CDR3 protein, J gene, clone size, V gene, D gene. The D gene is left open where the match is weak. Size tells how often a clone was seen (once, few, many) or the class of an expanded clone, and some rows leave it out.

CASSPDRGTDTQYF	TRBJ2-3	NA	TRBV5-4	TRBD1
CASGLTTDSNQPQHF	TRBJ1-5	NA	TRBV28	NA
CASRLTSGGAGGELFF	TRBJ2-2	few	TRBV11-2	TRBD2
CATSDRGHTEAFF	TRBJ1-1	NA	TRBV24-1	TRBD1
CASTRTGAFNSPLHF	TRBJ1-6	NA	TRBV6-5	TRBD1
CASSQGAGNTIYF	TRBJ1-3	few	TRBV3-1/TRBV3-2	NA
CASSEGQGFLIGYTF	TRBJ1-2	NA	TRBV14	TRBD1
CASSPGTRRPSNGYTF	TRBJ1-2	once	TRBV7-2	NA
CASSLGRTGAPDSPLHF	TRBJ1-6	NA	TRBV27	TRBD1
CASSLAGASANEKLFF	TRBJ1-4	NA	TRBV7-8	NA